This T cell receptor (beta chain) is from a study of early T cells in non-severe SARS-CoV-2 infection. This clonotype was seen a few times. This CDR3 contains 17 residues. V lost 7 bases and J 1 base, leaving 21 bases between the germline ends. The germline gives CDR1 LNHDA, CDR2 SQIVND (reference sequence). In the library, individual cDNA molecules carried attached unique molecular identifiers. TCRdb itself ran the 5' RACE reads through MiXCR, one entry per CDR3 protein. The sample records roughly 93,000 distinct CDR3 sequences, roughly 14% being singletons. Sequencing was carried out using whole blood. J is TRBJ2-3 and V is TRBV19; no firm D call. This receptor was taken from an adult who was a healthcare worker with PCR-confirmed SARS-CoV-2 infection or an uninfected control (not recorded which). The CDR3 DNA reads TGTGCCAGTAACACCCTAGGTTACGGATACGGCACAGATACGCAGTATTTT. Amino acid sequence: CASNTLGYGYGTDTQYF.